This entry features one T cell receptor beta chain sequence. Its antigen is as yet unknown. The data stem from a study of early T cells in non-severe SARS-CoV-2 infection. Study at large: With bulk RNA from unsorted whole blood as input, sequencing yielded unpaired chains. Study outcomes and limitations: The matching step, a VDJdb search, favored anti-spike CD8 responses and missed private and CD4 specificities.

This CDR3 contains 11 residues. Unmatched junction bases numbered 1, after V lost 4 bases and J lost 8 bases. Germline CDR1 is MNHNY and CDR2 is SVGAGI (reference sequence). Tagging with unique molecular identifiers was applied to individual cDNA molecules. TCRdb re-called the 5' RACE reads with MiXCR, one entry per CDR3 protein. This table has about 44,000 distinct CDR3 sequences, 20% to 25% appearing once. This sequence joins TRBV6-6 and TRBJ1-1; 7 bases align to TRBD1. The sequencing here drew on whole blood, taken at baseline. This sequence was found in an adult who was a healthcare worker with PCR-confirmed SARS-CoV-2 infection or an uninfected control (not recorded which). CDR3 in DNA: TGTGCCAGCAGTTGGGACAGCGAAGCTTTCTTT. Protein product: CASSWDSEAFF.